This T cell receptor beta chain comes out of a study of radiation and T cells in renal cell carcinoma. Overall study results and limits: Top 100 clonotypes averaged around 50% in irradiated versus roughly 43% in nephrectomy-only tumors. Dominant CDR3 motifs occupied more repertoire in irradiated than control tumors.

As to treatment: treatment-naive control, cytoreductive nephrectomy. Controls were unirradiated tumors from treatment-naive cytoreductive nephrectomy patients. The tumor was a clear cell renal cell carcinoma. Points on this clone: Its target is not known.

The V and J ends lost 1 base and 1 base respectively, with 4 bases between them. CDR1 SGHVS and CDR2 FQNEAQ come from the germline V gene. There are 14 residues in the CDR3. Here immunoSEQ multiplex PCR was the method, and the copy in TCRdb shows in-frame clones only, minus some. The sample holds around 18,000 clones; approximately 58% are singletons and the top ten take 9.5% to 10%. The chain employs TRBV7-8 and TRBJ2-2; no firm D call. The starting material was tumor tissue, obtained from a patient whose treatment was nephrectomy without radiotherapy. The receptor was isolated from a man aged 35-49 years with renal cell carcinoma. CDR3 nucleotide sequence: TGTGCCAGCAGCTTAGTAATGAACACCGGGGAGCTGTTTTTT. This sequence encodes CASSLVMNTGELFF.